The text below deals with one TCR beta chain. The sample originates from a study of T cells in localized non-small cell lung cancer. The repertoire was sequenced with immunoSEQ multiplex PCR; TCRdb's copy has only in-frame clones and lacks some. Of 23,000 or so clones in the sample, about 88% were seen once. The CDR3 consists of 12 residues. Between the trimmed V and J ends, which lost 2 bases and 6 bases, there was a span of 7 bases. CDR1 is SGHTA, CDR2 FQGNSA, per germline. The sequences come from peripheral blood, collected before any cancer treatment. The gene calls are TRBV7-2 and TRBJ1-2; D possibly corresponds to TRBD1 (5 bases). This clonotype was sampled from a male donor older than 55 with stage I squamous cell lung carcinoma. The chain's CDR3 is CASSLRGDGYTF. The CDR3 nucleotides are TGTGCCAGCAGCTTAAGGGGCGATGGCTACACCTTC. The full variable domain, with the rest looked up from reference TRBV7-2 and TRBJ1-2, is GAGVSQSPSNKVTEKGKDVELRCDPISGHTALYWYRQSLGQGLEFLIYFQGNSAPDKSGLPSDRFSAERTGGSVSTLTIQRTQQEDSAVYLCASSLRGDGYTFGSGTRLTVV.